This T cell receptor (beta chain) was documented in a study of control samples from healthy donors and cancer patients. The protocol was immunoSEQ multiplex PCR, while the TCRdb copy is restricted to in-frame clones and leaves out a portion. The sample consists of roughly 130,000 clones, roughly 92% of them appearing once. Germline values: CDR1 MNHEY, CDR2 SMNVEV (reference sequence). CDR3 length: 13 residues. Trimming removed 6 bases at V and 4 bases at J, with 10 bases between. Material for sequencing was blood. The rearrangement joins TRBV27 to TRBJ1-3; D is unclear. The receptor comes from a man under 40 in good health. The CDR3 is CASRPLQGNTIYF. The CDR3, as DNA: TGTGCCAGCAGACCGCTACAGGGAAACACCATATATTTT.